A single sample gave rise to the 10 T cell receptor beta chains below, sequenced in a study of cytomegalovirus exposure and HLA in healthy donors. This PCR relied on a set of 60 Vbeta primers and 13 Jbeta primers. Here immunoSEQ multiplex PCR was the method, and the copy in TCRdb shows in-frame clones only, minus some. This table has about 160,000 clones, over 70% appearing once. Sequencing was done on a sample of PBMCs. The receptors come from a middle-aged woman in good health and CMV-seropositive.

This sequence joins TRBV27 and TRBJ2-5; TRBD1 matches 7 bases. The end of the DNA is better explained by TRBJ2-7, so the J call may be wrong. The germline gives CDR1 MNHEY, CDR2 SMNVEV (reference sequence). CDR3 length: 14 residues. The CDR3 DNA reads as TGTGCCAGCAAGGTCGGGACAGAGACCTACGAGCAGTACTTC. Residues: CASKVGTETYEQYF.

The chain carries TRBV27 and TRBJ2-1, with D possibly TRBD1 on 7 matching bases. CDR1 is MNHEY and CDR2 is SMNVEV in the germline V gene (reference sequence). The V end lost 9 bases, the J end lost 7 bases, and 16 bases lay between the germline ends. The CDR3 is made up of 13 amino acids. The DNA for the CDR3 is TGTGCCAGTGGAGGGGGCCTAAAGAATGAGCAGTTCTTC. Protein: CASGGGLKNEQFF.

A few counts support this clone. The chain uses TRBV6-1 and TRBJ1-2; 7 nucleotides align to TRBD1. The CDR3 consists of 13 residues. With 6 bases clipped from V and 10 bases from J, the junction kept 11 bases outside the gene matches. Germline-derived CDR1 and CDR2 are MNHNS and SASEGT. The CDR3 DNA reads as TGTGCCAGCAGCGGTAGTAAGGACAGGCACTACACCTTC. This gives the protein CASSGSKDRHYTF.

The gene calls are TRBV21-1 and TRBJ1-5; TRBD1 is taken as the D call from the table, unchecked against the DNA. TRBV21-1 is assigned pseudogene status. CDR3 length equals 16 residues. The CDR3 spells CASSYHRGSRNQPQHF. Here the CDR3 DNA reads TGTGCCAGCAGCTACCACAGGGGATCTCGCAATCAGCCCCAGCATTTT.

The chain employs TRBV6-5 and TRBJ1-1, with D possibly TRBD1 on 6 matching bases. The CDR3 has 15 amino acids. The germline CDR1 and CDR2 sequences are MNHEY and SVGAGI. The V gene lost 2 bases and the J gene lost 5 bases, with 15 bases spanning the gap. CDR3 DNA: TGTGCCAGCAGTTACGGGTCGACAGGCGGAACTGAAGCTTTCTTT. Encoded protein: CASSYGSTGGTEAFF.

This chain uses TRBV5-1 with TRBJ2-1; 8 bases line up with TRBD1. The CDR3 contains 20 residues. The germline V gene encodes CDR1 SGHRS and CDR2 YFSETQ. Trimming took 0 bases from V and 7 from J; bases not matched to a gene: 21. The CDR3 DNA is TGCGCCAGCAGCTTGGAACAGGGTAGGACAGGGACCTTAAGGGCAAATGAGCAGTTCTTC. This gives the protein CASSLEQGRTGTLRANEQFF. Supplemented by reference TRBV5-1 and TRBJ2-1, the full variable domain reads KAGVTQTPRYLIKTRGQQVTLSCSPISGHRSVSWYQQTPGQGLQFLFEYFSETQRNKGNFPGRFSGRQFSNSRSEMNVSTLELGDSALYLCASSLEQGRTGTLRANEQFFGPGTRLTVL.

CDR3 bases: TGTGCCATCAGTGAGTTCCGGGACAGCGACACTGAAGCTTTCTTT. Translating it yields CAISEFRDSDTEAFF. V and J are TRBV10-3 and TRBJ1-1; 7 bases align to TRBD1. There are 15 residues in the CDR3. CDR1 and CDR2 from the germline V gene are ENHRY and SYGVKD. With 1 base clipped from V and 3 bases from J, the junction kept 5 bases outside the gene matches.

The CDR3 sequence: CASSPGGFGSYNEQFF. The DNA of the CDR3 is TGTGCCAGCTCACCAGGGGGCTTTGGCTCCTACAATGAGCAGTTCTTC. The gene calls are TRBV18 and TRBJ2-1, with a tentative D call TRBD1 (6 bases). There are 16 residues in the CDR3. V lost 2 bases and J 0 bases, leaving 11 bases between the germline ends. From germline, CDR1 is KGHSH and CDR2 LQKENI.

This clone was found a few times. The V and J genes are TRBV5-4 and TRBJ1-4; a weak D match, TRBD1 (6 bases). The V end lost 1 base, the J end lost 6 bases, and 10 bases lay between the germline ends. The CDR3 covers 14 residues. Germline V CDR1 and CDR2: SGHNT, YYREEE (reference sequence). CDR3 protein: CASSLSAGDEKLFF. In nucleotides, the CDR3 is TGTGCCAGCAGCTTGTCGGCAGGGGATGAAAAACTGTTTTTT.

The chain uses TRBV30 and TRBJ1-4; a possible D gene is TRBD1 (5 bases). Germline CDR1 is GTSNPN and CDR2 is SVGIG (reference sequence). CDR3 length equals 14 residues. V was shortened by 0 bases and J by 7 bases, with 12 bases between the two germline ends. The CDR3 sequence: CAWSVRTIREKLFF. The CDR3 DNA reads as TGTGCCTGGAGTGTTCGGACAATTCGTGAAAAACTGTTTTTT.